The sample holds many counts of the clone carrying this T cell receptor beta chain. Antigen: not known. These data come from a study of T cells after yellow fever vaccination. The CDR3 has 12 amino acids. The germline V and J ends were trimmed by 0 bases and 7 bases, with 6 bases remaining between them. The germline V gene has CDR1 SGHVS and CDR2 FQNEAQ. Whole-study results and caveats: The CD4 compartment and the CD8 compartment contained a small share of clonotypes in common.

TCRdb reanalysed the 5' RACE reads using MiXCR and keeps one entry per CDR3 protein. Here the sample spans roughly 49,000 distinct CDR3 sequences, less than 9% being singletons. The clonotype was recovered from a man aged 18 to 35 who received the YFV17D yellow fever vaccine. The chain has TRBV7-8 and TRBJ2-5; D unclear. The specimen comprised CD8+ T cells sorted from PBMCs, sampled roughly 14 days after the first yellow fever vaccination. CDR3 nucleotide sequence: TGTGCCAGCAGCTTAGCCGGCGGGACCCAGTACTTC. It codes for CASSLAGGTQYF. Full variable domain (remainder filled in from reference TRBV7-8 and TRBJ2-5): GAGVSQSPRYKVAKRGQDVALRCDPISGHVSLFWYQQALGQGPEFLTYFQNEAQLDKSGLPSDRFFAERPEGSVSTLKIQRTQQEDSAVYLCASSLAGGTQYFGPGTRLLVL.